This TCR beta chain was sequenced in a study of T-cell reconstitution after alpha-beta-depleted transplantation in children (dated by TCRdb to the mid-2010s). About the investigation overall: T-cell immune reconstitution after TCRalphabeta/CD19-depleted allogeneic hematopoietic cell transplantation in children was quantitatively tracked in the study by means of TCR repertoire profiling. Broad study findings and their caveats: About two months after transplant, the apparently early recovery of alphabetaT-cell counts reportedly depended on just several hundred clones that had expanded rapidly and came from non-depleted graft cells. The frequencies of hyperexpanded clones fell over the following months, and after one year, T-cell counts and TCRbeta diversity were mostly attributed to newly produced T cells. The high TCRbeta diversity at day 60 in some patients was ascribed to recipient T cells and intrathymic progenitors that had survived conditioning.

The cysteine opens and the phenylalanine closes a CDR3 of 15 amino acids. Only the CDR3 DNA stays, 45 bases, in frame from base 1. The germline V gene (reference sequence) sets CDR1 to DFQATT and CDR2 to SNEGSKA. V loses 0 bases at its end and J loses 8 bases; junction bases beyond the gene matches: 8. Libraries were constructed by PCR. The run used an Illumina HiSeq 2500. Molecular barcoding was employed in the preparation of TCR libraries, with unique molecular identifiers being used to normalize TCRbeta repertoire quantification. TCRdb's own reprocessing of the public reads used fastp at Q25 and MiXCR and kept productive beta chains. Here each entry gathers all rows of one CDR3 protein and keeps the most common genes and DNA. The sample table contains about 440,000 distinct CDR3 sequences; only one count was recorded for roughly 44% of them. Around 29% of the sample belongs to the ten largest clones.

This clonotype was seen only a few times. This clone's antigen is unknown. No much larger clone exists at a distance of one base, and base qualities are not known. According to the study, the label for this sample's treatment or condition signals: allogeneic hematopoietic cell transplantation with graft depleted of TCRalphabeta T cells and CD19 B cells. Transplant recipients were children who received TCRalphabeta/CD19-depleted allogeneic hematopoietic cell grafts. This receptor was identified in a girl aged 2-15 years with aplastic anemia, due to receive a stem cell transplant. This sequence uses TRBV20-1 and TRBJ1-4; TRBD1 aligns with 8 central bases. The sequencing used PBMCs, collected before TCRalphabeta/CD19-depleted stem cell transplant. The CDR3 amino acid sequence is: CSARDPGTGKEKLFF. The sequenced DNA is TGCAGTGCTAGAGATCCGGGGACAGGAAAGGAAAAACTGTTTTTT.